This T cell receptor (beta chain) was found in a study of T cells in Graves' hyperthyroidism and ophthalmopathy. General study findings and limits: Separation of ophthalmopathy from stable hyperthyroidism was achieved by a 13 V-J model. Before onset, ophthalmopathy was predicted by the model a median around 6.2 months earlier.

This clonotype was picked up many times. As yet, its antigen is unknown. Among the patients, aged 18 to 65, hyperthyroidism was newly diagnosed and had lasted under 2 months. Exclusion of a patient resulted from uncontrolled infection, other autoimmune disease, pregnancy or lactation. Amplified TCR beta CDR3 regions derived from RNA transcripts. The HTBI primer set was used in a first-round RT-PCR of the TCR CDR3. TCRdb re-called the multiplex PCR reads through MiXCR, storing one row per CDR3 protein. The sample has approximately 590,000 distinct CDR3 sequences; 15% to 18% are singletons. The CDR3 is 11 amino acids. The V and J ends lost 7 bases and 7 bases respectively, with 11 bases between them. CDR1 and CDR2 from the germline V gene are SGHTA and FQGNSA.

Sequenced sample: blood. The TCR sequence derives from a woman in her 30s with Graves' hyperthyroidism. The chain carries TRBV7-2 and TRBJ2-7; D is ambiguous. The CDR3 DNA reads TGTGCCAGCACCTCACCAATGGAGCAGTACTTC. Protein product: CASTSPMEQYF.